The 7 T cell receptor beta chains below were found in one sample sequenced in a study of T cells in Graves' hyperthyroidism and ophthalmopathy. Using RNA transcripts as the source, TCR beta CDR3 regions were amplified. The TCR CDR3 first-round RT-PCR relied on the HTBI primer set. TCRdb re-derived calls from the multiplex PCR reads in MiXCR, one entry per CDR3 protein. Of fewer than 650,000 distinct CDR3 sequences in the sample, roughly 14% are singletons; the top ten hold over 3.5%. Sequencing was performed on blood. These receptors all come from a woman in her forties with Graves' ophthalmopathy.

This clonotype appeared many times. This chain links TRBV10-3 with TRBJ2-5; D is unclear. Germline V gene lookup returns CDR1 ENHRY and CDR2 SYGVKD. Trimming took off 5 bases at V and 0 bases at J, with 1 base between the two ends. The CDR3 runs to 11 residues. The CDR3 DNA is TGTGCCATCAGTAACCAAGAGACCCAGTACTTC. Encoded protein: CAISNQETQYF.

The sample holds a few counts of this clonotype. The V and J genes are TRBV9 and TRBJ1-1; D is unresolved. Trimming left V 1 base short and J 2 bases short, with 9 bases between. CDR3 length: 14 amino acids. Looked up from germline, CDR1 is SGDLS and CDR2 is YYNGEE. CDR3 DNA sequence: TGTGCCAGCAGCGTAACCGATACAAACACTGAAGCTTTCTTT. Its protein product is CASSVTDTNTEAFF.

This clonotype was seen repeatedly, ten times or more. J is TRBJ2-5 and V is TRBV20-1, with 10 bases matching TRBD1. The germline V gene has CDR1 DFQATT and CDR2 SNEGSKA (reference sequence). The CDR3 spans 14 residues. Trimming cost V 1 base and J 4 bases; bases outside gene matches: 3. The DNA of the CDR3 is TGCAGTGCTAGAGTGCGGACAGGGGGAGAGACCCAGTACTTC. Translated: CSARVRTGGETQYF.

This clonotype was seen ten or more times. The V and J genes are TRBV19 and TRBJ2-7; the match to TRBD1 covers 7 bases. The CDR3 covers 13 residues. The J segment lost 3 bases and the V segment lost 3 bases, leaving 2 bases of the junction unmatched. Germline V gives CDR1 LNHDA, CDR2 SQIVND (reference sequence). CDR3 in DNA: TGTGCCAGTAGTATGACAGGGATCTACGAGCAGTACTTC. This encodes CASSMTGIYEQYF.

At least ten counts were recorded for this clonotype. The J gene is TRBJ2-5, the V gene TRBV28, with TRBD1 matching over 9 bases. Looked up from germline, CDR1 is MDHEN and CDR2 is SYDVKM. CDR3 length: 18 amino acids. V lost 4 bases, J lost 2 bases, and 14 bases stayed unmatched. The CDR3: CASSSTGTGLHEQETQYF. The CDR3 DNA follows: TGTGCCAGCAGTTCAACCGGGACAGGGCTTCATGAGCAAGAGACCCAGTACTTC.

V gene TRBV19 combines with J gene TRBJ2-5; D gene ambiguous. The ends were cut back, 5 bases at V and 2 bases at J, with 9 bases in the middle. The germline V gene has CDR1 LNHDA and CDR2 SQIVND (reference sequence). This CDR3 is 13 amino acids long. Written as DNA, the CDR3 is TGTGCCAGTAGTTCCCCGCGGCAAGAGACCCAGTACTTC. It yields the protein CASSSPRQETQYF.

This clonotype was detected a few times. The chain couples TRBV4-2 to TRBJ2-7; D might be TRBD2 (5 bases). V dropped 8 bases and J dropped 2 bases, with 16 bases sitting between them. This CDR3 comprises 14 residues. Germline CDR1 is LGHNA and CDR2 is YNFKEQ. CDR3 bases: TGTGCCAGCGCCCAGGAGGCTACCCCCTACGAGCAGTACTTC. Protein sequence: CASAQEATPYEQYF.